A selection of T cell receptor beta chains follows, all from one sample in a study of blood T cell repertoires in COVID-19. Assay used: immunoSEQ multiplex PCR; TCRdb lists only in-frame clones, some missing. Altogether about 380,000 clones are present, roughly 90% being singletons, with the ten largest covering roughly 1.2%. Sequencing was performed on peripheral blood. Receptors originate from a man aged 35 to 55 with acute or convalescent COVID-19. The CDR3 runs from the conserved cysteine through the conserved F or W. The D gene is left open where the match is weak. Part of the rows lack a size; the others show once, few, many or a class for expanded clones.

TRBV4-3	-	TRBJ2-2	TRBD2	CASSQEGSGGPGELFF	TGCGCCAGCAGCCAAGAGGGTAGCGGGGGGCCCGGGGAGCTGTTTTTT
TRBV5-1	-	TRBJ2-2	TRBD1	CASSLSGGETGELFF	TGCGCCAGCAGCTTGTCAGGGGGAGAAACCGGGGAGCTGTTTTTT
TRBV10-3	once	TRBJ2-4	-	CAISESPGARNIQYF	TGTGCCATCAGTGAGTCGCCAGGGGCAAGAAACATTCAGTACTTC
TRBV3-1/TRBV3-2	-	TRBJ1-2	-	CASSQEGRGYGYTF	TGTGCCAGCAGCCAAGAAGGCAGGGGCTATGGCTACACCTTC
TRBV11-2	-	TRBJ1-5	TRBD1	CASSLGQGDQPQHF	TGTGCCAGCAGCTTAGGGCAGGGGGATCAGCCCCAGCATTTT
TRBV12-5	-	TRBJ2-7	-	CASGLVMSGAFDSYEQYF	TGTGCTAGTGGTTTGGTAATGAGTGGTGCGTTCGACTCCTACGAGCAGTACTTC
TRBV6-1	-	TRBJ1-5	-	CASSEEGQGPQHF	TGTGCCAGCAGTGAAGAAGGGCAGGGTCCCCAGCATTTT
TRBV5-6	-	TRBJ1-2	-	CASSLGGRGYTF	TGTGCCAGCAGCCTGGGGGGGCGGGGCTACACCTTC
TRBV5-1	-	TRBJ2-5	TRBD2	CASSDTSGRETQYF	TGCGCCAGCAGCGACACTAGCGGGAGGGAGACCCAGTACTTC
TRBV11-2	-	TRBJ1-6	-	CASSSDSILPLHF	TGTGCCAGCAGCTCGGACAGTATTTTACCCCTCCACTTT
TRBV28	-	TRBJ2-7	-	CASSPRGASEEQYF	TGTGCCAGCAGTCCTCGCGGGGCCTCGGAAGAGCAGTACTTC
TRBV15	-	TRBJ1-2	-	CATSREGGSYGYTF	TGTGCCACCAGCAGAGAAGGTGGGAGCTATGGCTACACCTTC
TRBV2	-	TRBJ1-4	TRBD1	CASQPGQVNEKLFF	TGTGCCAGCCAACCGGGACAGGTTAATGAAAAACTGTTTTTT
TRBV2	-	TRBJ1-2	-	CASSEEGVGYGYTF	TGTGCCAGCAGTGAAGAAGGGGTAGGCTATGGCTACACCTTC
TRBV29-1	-	TRBJ2-7	TRBD1	CSVTIPGQGQYF	TGCAGCGTTACCATACCGGGACAGGGGCAGTACTTC
TRBV19	few	TRBJ2-7	-	CASEQGGAHEQYF	TGTGCCAGTGAACAAGGAGGCGCCCATGAGCAGTACTTC
TRBV2	few	TRBJ1-2	-	CASSFTAYGYTF	TGTGCCAGCTCTTTTACAGCCTATGGCTACACCTTC
TRBV6-2/TRBV6-3	-	TRBJ1-5	-	CASSSVRDSNQPQHF	TGTGCCAGCAGTTCTGTTCGAGATAGCAATCAGCCCCAGCATTTT
TRBV19	-	TRBJ1-3	-	CASRQGSGNTIYF	TGTGCCAGTAGACAGGGCTCTGGAAACACCATATATTTT
TRBV5-1	-	TRBJ2-2	-	CASSLGPIAAGELFF	TGCGCCAGCAGCTTGGGACCCATAGCGGCCGGGGAGCTGTTTTTT
TRBV7-8	-	TRBJ2-5	TRBD1	CASSARDRDHETQYF	TGTGCCAGCAGCGCCCGGGACAGGGACCACGAGACCCAGTACTTC
TRBV6-5	-	TRBJ1-1	-	CASIHSGTEAFF	TGTGCCAGCATCCATTCCGGGACTGAAGCTTTCTTT
TRBV7-9	-	TRBJ2-5	-	CASSLDRGTETQYF	TGTGCCAGCAGCTTAGATCGCGGGACGGAGACCCAGTACTTC
TRBV24-1	-	TRBJ2-1	-	CATSLYNEQFF	TGTGCCACCAGTCTTTACAATGAGCAGTTCTTC
TRBV2	-	TRBJ2-1	TRBD1	CASSFTGGQQFF	TGTGCCAGCAGCTTTACAGGGGGCCAGCAGTTCTTC
TRBV6-2/TRBV6-3	-	TRBJ2-4	-	CASSYYGSKNIQYF	TGTGCCAGCAGTTACTACGGTTCCAAAAACATTCAGTACTTC
TRBV27	-	TRBJ1-1	TRBD1	CASNPYGTGSRGTEAFF	TGTGCCAGCAACCCGTACGGGACAGGATCTCGGGGCACTGAAGCTTTCTTT
TRBV6-5	-	TRBJ2-7	-	CASSYGQHGYEQYF	TGTGCCAGCAGTTACGGGCAGCATGGCTACGAGCAGTACTTC
TRBV11-3	-	TRBJ1-1	-	CASSLGPNMNTEAFF	TGTGCCAGCAGCTTAGGCCCTAATATGAACACTGAAGCTTTCTTT
TRBV28	-	TRBJ1-1	TRBD1	CASTIDRGLSEAFF	TGTGCCAGCACCATAGACAGGGGGCTTTCTGAAGCTTTCTTT
TRBV6-5	-	TRBJ2-1	TRBD2	CASTSGRASRNEQFF	TGTGCCAGTACTAGCGGGAGGGCCAGTCGCAATGAGCAGTTCTTC
TRBV6-5	-	TRBJ2-7	TRBD2	CASSYGTTTYEQYF	TGTGCCAGCAGTTACGGGACTACGACCTACGAGCAGTACTTC
TRBV3-1/TRBV3-2	few	TRBJ2-1	TRBD1	CASSGTGHNNEQFF	TGTGCCAGCAGCGGGACAGGCCACAACAATGAGCAGTTCTTC
TRBV6-5	-	TRBJ2-1	TRBD2	CASSYTSGYYNEQFF	TGTGCCAGCAGTTACACTAGCGGATACTACAATGAGCAGTTCTTC
TRBV18	-	TRBJ1-1	TRBD1	CASSPRTGRNTEAFF	TGTGCCAGCTCACCAAGGACAGGGAGGAACACTGAAGCTTTCTTT
TRBV2	-	TRBJ2-1	TRBD1	CASSGGTGGQYNEQFF	TGTGCCAGCAGTGGAGGGACAGGGGGTCAATACAATGAGCAGTTCTTC
TRBV27	once	TRBJ2-3	-	CASSLPGTDTQYF	TGTGCCAGCAGTTTACCGGGAACAGATACGCAGTATTTT
TRBV4-3	-	TRBJ2-7	-	CASSQDISRGQYF	TGCGCCAGCAGCCAAGATATTTCCAGGGGGCAGTACTTC
TRBV7-8	-	TRBJ2-1	TRBD2	CASSSGTSGGVSSYNEQFF	TGTGCCAGCAGTTCCGGGACTAGCGGGGGGGTTAGCTCCTACAATGAGCAGTTCTTC